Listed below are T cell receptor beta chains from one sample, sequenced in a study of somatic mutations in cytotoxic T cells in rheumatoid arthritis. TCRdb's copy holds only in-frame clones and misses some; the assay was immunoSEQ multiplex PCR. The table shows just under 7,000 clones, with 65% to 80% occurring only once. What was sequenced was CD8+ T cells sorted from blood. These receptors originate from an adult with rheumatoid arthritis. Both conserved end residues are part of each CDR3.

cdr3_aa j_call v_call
CASSQGGDTGELFF TRBJ2-2 TRBV4-2
CASSIDPPNNEQFF TRBJ2-1 TRBV19
CASSQIGQGRNEQYF TRBJ2-7 TRBV4-1
CASSQGVGEQFF TRBJ2-1 TRBV7-9
CASSSPTLDRDWGEQYF TRBJ2-7 TRBV28
CASTQGWAGYTF TRBJ1-2 TRBV6-1
CASSHGNTYEQYF TRBJ2-7 TRBV4-1
CASSLDGTSEAFF TRBJ1-1 TRBV11-3
CASTRDWAPRSTEAFF TRBJ1-1 TRBV7-9
CASSQMDTWIQETQYF TRBJ2-5 TRBV14
CATVGRNQETQYF TRBJ2-5 TRBV27
CASSLAGQLNTEAFF TRBJ1-1 TRBV11-2
CASSEQGVGYGYTF TRBJ1-2 TRBV7-9
CASTNREYLVVF TRBJ1-4 TRBV5-4
CASSEVMLTEKLFF TRBJ1-4 TRBV6-1
CASSYDRESSPLHF TRBJ1-6 TRBV6-5
CASNRLSALTETQYF TRBJ2-5 TRBV2
CASSLAGGATNEKLFF TRBJ1-4 TRBV5-1
CSALSASNYGYTF TRBJ1-2 TRBV29-1
CASSFSGPHDAYEQYF TRBJ2-7 TRBV7-6
CASSDSSTGELFF TRBJ2-2 TRBV6-4
CASSPLSDTQYF TRBJ2-3 TRBV7-9
CASRRDSGGYTF TRBJ1-2 TRBV5-1